This T cell receptor beta chain was profiled in a study of shared clonotypes between healthy human individuals. Study-wide background: A donor's plate count was three for CD4 naive and three for CD4 memory; CD8 naive had two and CD8 memory one.

Concerning this clone: Its antigen is still unknown.

Template for every sorted-subset replicate PCR totaled approximately 200 ng DNA, 25,000 to 30,000 T cell genomes. TCRdb keeps only in-frame clones here, not all; method: immunoSEQ multiplex PCR. The profile shows some 2,000,000 clones, about 95% of them singletons. The CDR3 extends over 17 amino acids. Looked up from germline, CDR1 is MGHRA and CDR2 is YSYEKL. V was pared by 1 base and J by 4 bases, with 4 bases of the junction left unmatched. The study's findings and limits: Richness estimates generally favored naive over memory subsets.

Only CD45RO-negative cells positively selected for CCR7 counted as naive CD8 cells, so terminally differentiated effector memory CD45RA+ cells were excluded. The sample taken for sequencing was naive CD8+ T cells sorted from blood. The chain joins TRBV4-1 to TRBJ2-1, with 13 bases fitting TRBD2. The TCR sequence derives from a man aged 18 to 29 in good health. In DNA, the CDR3 is TGCGCCAGCAGCCAAGTACTAGCGGGGGGGAAGTACAATGAGCAGTTCTTC. Amino acid sequence: CASSQVLAGGKYNEQFF.